Listed below are T cell receptor beta chains from one sample, sequenced in a study of T-cell reconstitution after alpha-beta-depleted transplantation in children. TCRdb recomputed calls from the PCR reads with MiXCR, one row per CDR3 protein. The sample gives over 150,000 distinct CDR3 sequences, about 6.8% of which show up once; roughly 3% is in the top ten. The sample was PBMCs from the stem cell graft donor, taken from the stem cell graft. The receptors derive from a human donor who donated a stem cell graft to a child with Wiskott-Aldrich syndrome. Both conserved end residues are part of each CDR3. A D gene is named only where the DNA matches it firmly. Expanded clones are given a class, and other clones once, few, many or no size at all.

CDR3	DNA	size	V	J	D
CASRRGLAGGGDTQYF	TGTGCCAGCAGAAGGGGACTAGCGGGAGGGGGGGATACGCAGTATTTT	few	TRBV7-8	TRBJ2-3	TRBD2
CASSLLVDPTGELFF	TGTGCCAGCAGCTTGCTCGTAGATCCCACCGGGGAGCTGTTTTTT	few	TRBV5-6	TRBJ2-2	-
CASSGTGGFGYTF	TGTGCCAGCAGTGGTACAGGGGGCTTTGGCTACACCTTC	many	TRBV27	TRBJ1-2	TRBD1
CSVGPLGRLSTQYF	TGCAGCGTTGGTCCGCTGGGGAGACTATCGACCCAGTACTTC	many	TRBV29-1	TRBJ2-5	-
CASSLLWAGDGEQYF	TGTGCCAGCAGCTTATTGTGGGCAGGGGATGGCGAGCAGTACTTC	many	TRBV7-2	TRBJ2-7	-
CASSIRGTGISLF	TGTGCCAGTAGTATAAGGGGGACAGGGATTTCCCTCTTC	-	TRBV19	TRBJ2-1	TRBD1
CASSRGGYGELFF	TGTGCCAGCAGTCGAGGGGGATACGGGGAGCTGTTTTTT	few	TRBV3-1	TRBJ2-2	-
CATSLSGFQQETQYF	TGTGCCACCAGTTTGAGCGGGTTTCAGCAAGAGACCCAGTACTTC	many	TRBV24-1	TRBJ2-5	-
CASSLDPNPSSYNEQFF	TGCGCCAGCAGCTTGGACCCAAACCCTAGCTCCTACAATGAGCAGTTCTTC	-	TRBV5-1	TRBJ2-1	-
CASSPTGTPSDGYTF	TGTGCCAGCAGCCCTACCGGGACCCCAAGCGATGGCTACACCTTC	many	TRBV7-2	TRBJ1-2	-
CASSLEGLFTDTQYF	TGCGCCAGCAGCTTGGAGGGGCTGTTCACAGATACGCAGTATTTT	many	TRBV5-1	TRBJ2-3	-
CASSPDGEVWEQYF	TGCGCCAGCAGCCCGGACGGGGAGGTGTGGGAGCAGTACTTC	many	TRBV5-1	TRBJ2-7	-
CSVGGGTGGNQPQHF	TGCAGCGTTGGGGGAGGGACAGGGGGCAATCAGCCCCAGCATTTT	many	TRBV29-1	TRBJ1-5	TRBD1
CASTRVLAGGPLETQYF	TGTGCCAGCACAAGAGTACTAGCGGGGGGGCCATTAGAGACCCAGTACTTC	-	TRBV27	TRBJ2-5	TRBD2
CATSDPRMGPNTEAFF	TGTGCCACCAGTGATCCAAGGATGGGTCCAAACACTGAAGCTTTCTTT	many	TRBV24-1	TRBJ1-1	-
CASSQEGSRGLSYNSPLHF	TGCGCCAGCAGCCAAGAAGGTTCCAGGGGGCTCTCCTATAATTCACCCCTCCACTTT	few	TRBV4-1	TRBJ1-6	TRBD1
CASSFLVNTGELFF	TGTGCCAGCAGCTTTCTCGTGAACACCGGGGAGCTGTTTTTT	many	TRBV7-9	TRBJ2-2	-
CASSMLAGGSLYYNEQFF	TGTGCCAGCAGTATGCTAGCGGGAGGCTCTCTCTATTACAATGAGCAGTTCTTC	many	TRBV6-2/TRBV6-3	TRBJ2-1	TRBD2
CATTAGRGEQYGYTF	TGTGCCACTACGGCAGGACGGGGGGAACAATATGGCTACACCTTC	many	TRBV19	TRBJ1-2	-
CASSPRQAVAYEQYF	TGTGCCAGCAGCCCCCGACAGGCTGTCGCCTACGAGCAGTACTTC	-	TRBV7-2	TRBJ2-7	-
CASSLMGDRQETQYF	TGTGCCAGCAGTTTAATGGGGGATCGCCAAGAGACCCAGTACTTC	many	TRBV12-3/TRBV12-4	TRBJ2-5	-
CASSLRQMYEQYF	TGTGCCAGCAGTCTCCGACAGATGTACGAGCAGTACTTC	many	TRBV6-5	TRBJ2-7	-
CASSYSPLSGIYNEQFF	TGTGCCAGCAGTTACTCGCCCCTTAGCGGGATCTACAATGAGCAGTTCTTC	many	TRBV6-5	TRBJ2-1	TRBD2
CASSESRVGELFF	TGTGCCAGCAGTGAATCCAGGGTGGGGGAGCTGTTTTTT	many	TRBV25-1	TRBJ2-2	-
CASSRHPTGQETQYF	TGTGCCAGTAGTAGGCACCCGACGGGGCAAGAGACCCAGTACTTC	-	TRBV19	TRBJ2-5	-
CASTRQGSGIYEQYF	TGTGCCAGCACCCGACAGGGGAGCGGGATTTACGAGCAGTACTTC	many	TRBV27	TRBJ2-7	-
CASRTQAGAGETQYF	TGTGCCAGCCGCACCCAAGCGGGGGCCGGGGAGACCCAGTACTTC	-	TRBV12-3/TRBV12-4	TRBJ2-5	TRBD2
CASRGGPAVDQPQHF	TGTGCCAGCAGGGGGGGACCGGCCGTCGATCAGCCCCAGCATTTT	many	TRBV2	TRBJ1-5	-
CASSQDVQNIISYNEQFF	TGCGCCAGCAGCCAAGATGTACAGAATATCATCTCCTACAATGAGCAGTTCTTC	-	TRBV4-1	TRBJ2-1	-
CASSLVPGGLNEQFF	TGTGCCAGCAGCTTGGTTCCAGGGGGACTTAATGAGCAGTTCTTC	many	TRBV5-6	TRBJ2-1	-
CASSSPAEGYTF	TGTGCCAGCAGCTCGCCCGCCGAGGGCTACACCTTC	few	TRBV7-9	TRBJ1-2	-
CASAIGSDTQYF	TGTGCCAGCGCAATAGGTTCAGATACGCAGTATTTT	-	TRBV19	TRBJ2-3	-
CASRPTVNTEAFF	TGTGCCAGCAGACCGACGGTGAACACTGAAGCTTTCTTT	-	TRBV7-9	TRBJ1-1	-
CASSLDRGLYGYTF	TGCGCCAGCAGCCTTGACAGGGGGCTCTATGGCTACACCTTC	many	TRBV5-1	TRBJ1-2	TRBD1
CASSYSLTANSPLHF	TGTGCCAGCAGTTACTCTTTAACGGCAAATTCACCCCTCCACTTT	many	TRBV6-5	TRBJ1-6	-
CASSVGLGVVIVGTDTQYF	TGTGCCAGCAGCGTAGGATTGGGAGTCGTGATTGTGGGCACAGATACGCAGTATTTT	many	TRBV9	TRBJ2-3	-
CASSFGPTTNEKLFF	TGCGCCAGCAGCTTCGGACCCACAACTAATGAAAAACTGTTTTTT	few	TRBV5-1	TRBJ1-4	-
CASSQAPTGSNQPQHF	TGCGCCAGCAGCCAAGCGCCTACAGGAAGCAATCAGCCCCAGCATTTT	many	TRBV5-1	TRBJ1-5	-
CSARDPHLSYNSPLHF	TGCAGTGCTAGAGATCCCCACCTCTCCTATAATTCACCCCTCCACTTT	many	TRBV20-1	TRBJ1-6	-
CATGAGGSKDTQYF	TGTGCCACTGGAGCAGGGGGCAGTAAAGATACGCAGTATTTT	many	TRBV24-1	TRBJ2-3	TRBD1
CASSLGQEAFF	TGTGCCAGCAGTCTAGGACAGGAAGCTTTCTTT	many	TRBV12-3/TRBV12-4	TRBJ1-1	-
CATSDYISGDEQFF	TGTGCCACCAGTGACTACATATCAGGGGATGAGCAGTTCTTC	many	TRBV24-1	TRBJ2-1	-
CASSLAATRDQATEAFF	TGTGCCAGCAGCTTAGCCGCGACCAGGGATCAGGCCACTGAAGCTTTCTTT	few	TRBV11-2	TRBJ1-1	-
CASSLARLSGEKLFF	TGTGCCAGCAGCTTAGCGCGCCTAAGTGGTGAAAAACTGTTTTTT	few	TRBV7-8	TRBJ1-4	-
CATKTGEANQPQHF	TGTGCCACCAAAACAGGGGAAGCCAATCAGCCCCAGCATTTT	many	TRBV10-3	TRBJ1-5	TRBD1
CASRGGGHYNEQFF	TGTGCCAGCAGGGGGGGCGGACATTACAATGAGCAGTTCTTC	many	TRBV7-2	TRBJ2-1	-
CASSILRTGLSEQYF	TGTGCCAGTAGTATATTAAGGACGGGCCTCTCCGAGCAGTACTTC	-	TRBV19	TRBJ2-7	-
CAISDVRSSYNEQFF	TGTGCCATCAGTGACGTCCGGAGCTCCTACAATGAGCAGTTCTTC	many	TRBV10-3	TRBJ2-1	-
CASSYRQLGVYGYTF	TGTGCCAGCAGTTACAGGCAGCTAGGGGTTTATGGCTACACCTTC	many	TRBV6-5	TRBJ1-2	-
CASSGTSGGHAKTQYF	TGTGCCAGCAGCGGGACTAGCGGGGGCCACGCGAAGACCCAGTACTTC	many	TRBV7-9	TRBJ2-5	TRBD2
CASSPGLRGEQYF	TGTGCCAGCAGCCCCGGGTTAAGGGGGGAGCAGTACTTC	-	TRBV7-2	TRBJ2-7	-
CSAEMRGRAFF	TGCAGTGCTGAGATGAGGGGTCGGGCTTTCTTT	many	TRBV20-1	TRBJ1-1	-
CSVDRGLDEQYF	TGCAGCGTTGACAGGGGGCTCGACGAGCAGTACTTC	many	TRBV29-1	TRBJ2-7	TRBD1